This is a list of T cell receptor beta chains from one sample in a study of low-dose radiotherapy and immunotherapy resistance in tumors. TCRdb re-analysed the reads in MiXCR, keeping a single row per CDR3 protein. The sample comprises around 100,000 distinct CDR3 sequences, less than 25% of which are singletons, and 4.1% rests with the top ten. The source material was PBMCs, sampled after low-dose radiotherapy plus immunotherapy. These receptors originate from a male donor with prostate cancer. Both conserved end residues are part of each CDR3. Each record gives: CDR3 DNA, CDR3 protein, J gene, V gene, clone size, D gene. D genes are given only for firm matches. Clone size is not always given. Where it is, it says once, few, many or a class for expanded clones.

CDR3nt: TGTGCCAGCAGTGACTCGCCTAGCACAGATACGCAGTATTTT
CDR3aa: CASSDSPSTDTQYF
j_gene: TRBJ2-3
v_gene: TRBV6-4
abundance: many
d_gene: -

CDR3nt: TGCAGTGCTAGAGGGACGGGTGTTGGGAATTCACCCCTCCACTTT
CDR3aa: CSARGTGVGNSPLHF
j_gene: TRBJ1-6
v_gene: TRBV20-1
abundance: many
d_gene: -

CDR3nt: TGTGCCAGCAGTGGTTTGCAGGGGGTCTACGAGCAGTACTTC
CDR3aa: CASSGLQGVYEQYF
j_gene: TRBJ2-7
v_gene: TRBV13
abundance: -
d_gene: TRBD1

CDR3nt: TGTGCCAGCAGCTCCAGACAGGGAAACTCCTACACCATATATTTT
CDR3aa: CASSSRQGNSYTIYF
j_gene: TRBJ1-3
v_gene: TRBV9
abundance: many
d_gene: TRBD1

CDR3nt: TGCAGCGTTGATAATATGGGGGTACAAGCTTTCTTT
CDR3aa: CSVDNMGVQAFF
j_gene: TRBJ1-1
v_gene: TRBV29-1
abundance: -
d_gene: -

CDR3nt: TGTGCCAGCAGCTTTTCCGGGGAAGGGACCGGGGAGCTGTTTTTT
CDR3aa: CASSFSGEGTGELFF
j_gene: TRBJ2-2
v_gene: TRBV7-6
abundance: many
d_gene: -

CDR3nt: TGTGCCAGCAGTTTAGGGGCCAGGGGTTATGGCTACACCTTC
CDR3aa: CASSLGARGYGYTF
j_gene: TRBJ1-2
v_gene: TRBV12-3/TRBV12-4
abundance: many
d_gene: -

CDR3nt: TGCAGTGCAAAGACGGGGGGGGCGGCCAAAAACATTCAGTACTTC
CDR3aa: CSAKTGGAAKNIQYF
j_gene: TRBJ2-4
v_gene: TRBV20-1
abundance: many
d_gene: TRBD2

CDR3nt: TGTGCCAGCAAGGGGTACAGGGTCCCCTACGAGCAGTACTTC
CDR3aa: CASKGYRVPYEQYF
j_gene: TRBJ2-7
v_gene: TRBV2
abundance: few
d_gene: -

CDR3nt: TGTGCCAGCAGTTTTATTGGGGACACCGGGGAGCTGTTTTTT
CDR3aa: CASSFIGDTGELFF
j_gene: TRBJ2-2
v_gene: TRBV27
abundance: -
d_gene: -

CDR3nt: TGTGCCAGCAGCCTACGACTAGCGGGGGATTACAATGAGCAGTTCTTC
CDR3aa: CASSLRLAGDYNEQFF
j_gene: TRBJ2-1
v_gene: TRBV5-4
abundance: many
d_gene: TRBD2

CDR3nt: TGCGCCAGCAGTGACCGCGGCAACTACAATGAGCAGTTCTTC
CDR3aa: CASSDRGNYNEQFF
j_gene: TRBJ2-1
v_gene: TRBV10-1
abundance: -
d_gene: -

CDR3nt: TGCAGTGCTGCCCCCCCGGGACAGGGGAGACAGACCCAGTACTTC
CDR3aa: CSAAPPGQGRQTQYF
j_gene: TRBJ2-5
v_gene: TRBV20-1
abundance: many
d_gene: TRBD1

CDR3nt: TGCAGTGCTACCGAGCGGAACACAGATACGCAGTATTTT
CDR3aa: CSATERNTDTQYF
j_gene: TRBJ2-3
v_gene: TRBV20-1
abundance: many
d_gene: -

CDR3nt: TGTGCCAGCTCGGACGGGACAATGAACACCGGGGAGCTGTTTTTT
CDR3aa: CASSDGTMNTGELFF
j_gene: TRBJ2-2
v_gene: TRBV18
abundance: many
d_gene: -

CDR3nt: TGTGCCTGTCGGGTCCTGCGGGGCCCCGGGGATACGCAGTATTTT
CDR3aa: CACRVLRGPGDTQYF
j_gene: TRBJ2-3
v_gene: TRBV30
abundance: many
d_gene: -

CDR3nt: TGTGCCAGCAGTTTAGCCGGGACAGGCCCCTCTGGGGCCAACGTCCTGACTTTC
CDR3aa: CASSLAGTGPSGANVLTF
j_gene: TRBJ2-6
v_gene: TRBV28
abundance: -
d_gene: TRBD1

CDR3nt: TGTGCCAGCAGCCACGAGACCAACAATGAGCAGTTCTTC
CDR3aa: CASSHETNNEQFF
j_gene: TRBJ2-1
v_gene: TRBV6-5
abundance: many
d_gene: -

CDR3nt: TGTGCCAGCGGTCCGGGGGCGGTAAATTCACCCCTCCACTTT
CDR3aa: CASGPGAVNSPLHF
j_gene: TRBJ1-6
v_gene: TRBV12-3/TRBV12-4
abundance: many
d_gene: -

CDR3nt: TGTGCCAGCAGCCAAGATAACGGGGGGGCGAATACGCAGTATTTT
CDR3aa: CASSQDNGGANTQYF
j_gene: TRBJ2-3
v_gene: TRBV4-2
abundance: many
d_gene: TRBD2

CDR3nt: TGTGCCAGCAGACCTCGACGGACCTACAATGAGCAGTTCTTC
CDR3aa: CASRPRRTYNEQFF
j_gene: TRBJ2-1
v_gene: TRBV7-2
abundance: many
d_gene: -

CDR3nt: TGTGCCACCACGCGAGGTGAAGTCCCCTACGAGCAGTACTTC
CDR3aa: CATTRGEVPYEQYF
j_gene: TRBJ2-7
v_gene: TRBV2
abundance: many
d_gene: -

CDR3nt: TGTGCCAGCAGGGTCCGGGACAGAATCACCTACGAGCAGTACTTC
CDR3aa: CASRVRDRITYEQYF
j_gene: TRBJ2-7
v_gene: TRBV2
abundance: many
d_gene: TRBD1

CDR3nt: TGTGCCAGCAGCGTATCTCAGGGGGGCACTGAAGCTTTCTTT
CDR3aa: CASSVSQGGTEAFF
j_gene: TRBJ1-1
v_gene: TRBV9
abundance: many
d_gene: TRBD1

CDR3nt: TGTGCCAGCAGTCACAGAGATGAGCAGTTCTTC
CDR3aa: CASSHRDEQFF
j_gene: TRBJ2-1
v_gene: TRBV28
abundance: few
d_gene: -

CDR3nt: TGTGCCAGCAGTTTAGGTAGGGGGCCTCGGACCTATGGCTACACCTTC
CDR3aa: CASSLGRGPRTYGYTF
j_gene: TRBJ1-2
v_gene: TRBV28
abundance: -
d_gene: TRBD1